Sequencing of this TCR beta chain was carried out in a study of OX40 agonist ivuxolimab in advanced cancers. Study as a whole: Subjects had a mean age of about 61 years, with a range of 23 to 79; almost 85% were male.

The CDR3 sequence is 12 residues long. With 6 bases clipped from V and 15 bases from J, the junction kept 6 bases outside the gene matches. The germline V gene has CDR1 MDHEN and CDR2 SYDVKM. Baseline was the first blood sampling point, followed by cycle 4 day 1 and cycle 7 day 1. TCRdb's copy holds only in-frame clones and misses some; the assay was immunoSEQ multiplex PCR. This sample carries around 46,000 clones, approximately 90% of them seen once, and the ten largest clones take about an eighth. V is TRBV28 and J is TRBJ2-1, with 12 bases lining up with TRBD2. This clonotype was obtained from an adult with an advanced solid tumor such as melanoma, head and neck, liver or kidney cancer. Sequenced material: CD4+ or CD8+ T cells sorted from blood, taken in a trial of the OX40 agonist ivuxolimab. The CDR3 here is CASRRLAGDLFF. The DNA of the CDR3 is TGTGCCAGCAGAAGACTAGCGGGAGATCTGTTCTTC.